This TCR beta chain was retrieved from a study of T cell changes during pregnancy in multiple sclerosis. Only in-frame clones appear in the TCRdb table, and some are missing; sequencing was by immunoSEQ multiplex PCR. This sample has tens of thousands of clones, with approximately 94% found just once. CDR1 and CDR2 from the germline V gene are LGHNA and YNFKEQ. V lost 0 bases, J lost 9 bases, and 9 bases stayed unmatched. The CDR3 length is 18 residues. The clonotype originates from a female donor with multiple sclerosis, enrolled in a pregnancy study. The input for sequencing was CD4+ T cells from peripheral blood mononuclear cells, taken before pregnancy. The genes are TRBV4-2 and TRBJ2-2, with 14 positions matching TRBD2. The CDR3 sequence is CASSQETGTSGSLRELFF. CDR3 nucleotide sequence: TGTGCCAGCAGCCAAGAGACGGGGACTAGCGGGAGTCTTCGGGAGCTGTTTTTT.